Listed here are 28 T cell receptor beta chains from one sample, sequenced in a study of CD8 T cell repertoires and HIV-1 epitope variants. Using immunoSEQ multiplex PCR, the repertoire was profiled, and TCRdb retains in-frame clones only, with some absent. The table includes about 95,000 clones, almost 75% detected once. Input material: uncultured baseline CD8+ T cells from peripheral blood mononuclear cells (PBMCs). The source is a male donor with HIV.

The chain recombines TRBV2 with TRBJ1-2, with a weak D call TRBD1 (5 bases). The CDR3 is 17 residues long. CDR1 and CDR2 from the germline V gene are SNHLY and FYNNEI. The germline V and J ends were trimmed by 3 bases and 1 base, with 18 bases remaining between them. CDR3 in amino acids: CASSDHRDPTDNYGYTF. CDR3 nucleotides: TGTGCCAGCAGTGACCACCGGGACCCGACGGATAACTATGGCTACACCTTC.

The chain recombines TRBV5-1 with TRBJ2-1; 8 nucleotides match TRBD2. This CDR3 contains 15 residues. Germline V gene data show CDR1 as SGHRS and CDR2 as YFSETQ. V was clipped by 2 bases and J by 4 bases; unmatched bases: 5. CDR3 bases: TGCGCCAGCAGCTTTACTAGCGGCGCTTACAATGAGCAGTTCTTC. It yields the protein CASSFTSGAYNEQFF.

The chain combines TRBV5-1 with TRBJ2-5; D gene ambiguous. The CDR3 length is 14 residues. Between the trimmed V and J ends, which lost 0 bases and 0 bases, there was a span of 6 bases. Per germline, CDR1 SGHRS and CDR2 YFSETQ. The CDR3 spells CASSLVVHQETQYF. The CDR3 coding sequence is TGCGCCAGCAGCTTGGTAGTCCACCAAGAGACCCAGTACTTC.

This clone was seen only a few times. The V call is TRBV7-2, the J call TRBJ2-7, with TRBD1 matching over 8 bases. CDR3 length: 15 amino acids. Losses at the gene ends were 4 bases for V and 3 bases for J; bases not matched to a gene: 8. Germline V CDR1 and CDR2: SGHTA, FQGNSA. CDR3 DNA sequence: TGTGCCAGCAGCTCGCGGACAGGGCTAATCTACGAGCAGTACTTC. Amino acid sequence: CASSSRTGLIYEQYF.

This clone was counted a single time. V and J are TRBV5-4 and TRBJ2-2; D gene ambiguous. The CDR3 sequence is 16 residues long. V shed 0 bases and J shed 0 bases, with 9 bases lying between them. Germline CDR1 is SGHNT and CDR2 is YYREEE (reference sequence). The CDR3 loop is CASSLGISANTGELFF. The CDR3 DNA sequence: TGTGCCAGCAGCTTGGGGATTTCTGCGAACACCGGGGAGCTGTTTTTT.

The chain has TRBV27 and TRBJ2-3; unclear D gene. The CDR3 has 13 amino acids. Germline CDR1 and CDR2: MNHEY and SMNVEV (reference sequence). V was cut by 3 bases and J by 2 bases, with 6 bases left in between. The CDR3 is CASSFPYTDTQYF. In DNA form, the CDR3 reads TGTGCCAGCAGTTTCCCGTACACAGATACGCAGTATTTT.

The chain has TRBV30 and TRBJ1-5; TRBD1 aligns across 7 bases. The junction had 13 bases not matched to a gene; V was cut back by 1 base and J by 7 bases. CDR1 and CDR2 (germline): GTSNPN, SVGIG (reference sequence). This CDR3 has 16 amino acids. The CDR3 is CAWSARGQPLGQPQHF. CDR3 DNA: TGTGCCTGGAGTGCCCGGGGACAGCCGCTAGGGCAGCCCCAGCATTTT.

The chain carries TRBV9 and TRBJ2-5; 10 bases are shared with TRBD2. CDR1 SGDLS and CDR2 YYNGEE come from the germline V gene. Trimming removed 4 bases from V and 4 bases from J; junction bases left unmatched: 7. The CDR3 is made up of 15 amino acids. The CDR3 region has the DNA TGTGCCAGCAGCCTCCGACTAGCGGGTGGAGAGACCCAGTACTTC. Its protein is CASSLRLAGGETQYF.

The chain carries TRBV10-2 and TRBJ1-4; D is ambiguous. Germline V gives CDR1 WSHSY, CDR2 SAAADI. The CDR3 has 17 residues. Trimming took 3 bases from V and 5 from J, leaving 19 bases between them. The DNA of the CDR3 is TGCGCCAGCAGTGATGGACCCGGGAGACTGTTCAATGAAAAACTGTTTTTT. Its translation: CASSDGPGRLFNEKLFF.

Concerning this clone: A much larger clone differs from this one at a single base, so this may be a read error. This specimen includes other DNA sequences encoding the same CDR3. The rearrangement joins TRBV10-2 to TRBJ1-2; D might be TRBD1 (5 bases). The CDR3 extends over 16 amino acids. CDR1 and CDR2 (germline): WSHSY, SAAADI. V lost 2 bases, J lost 2 bases, and 15 bases lay in between. CDR3 loop: CASSEDRGRANYGYTF. The CDR3, as DNA: TGCGCCAGCAGTGAGGACCGGGGCCGAGCCAACTATGGCTACACCTTC.

This clone has only a few counts. The V and J genes are TRBV6-1 and TRBJ2-7; 7 bases are shared with TRBD2. The germline gives CDR1 MNHNS, CDR2 SASEGT. After removal of 6 bases from V and 5 bases from J, the junction contained 13 bases not matched to a gene. The CDR3 is made up of 15 amino acids. The CDR3 protein is CASSVETSTSNEQYF. The CDR3 DNA sequence: TGTGCCAGCAGCGTCGAGACTAGCACTTCGAACGAGCAGTACTTC.

V is TRBV7-9 and J is TRBJ2-1, with 9 bases lining up with TRBD2. With V trimmed by 5 bases and J by 0 bases, 2 bases remained unmatched. The length of the CDR3 is 15 residues. The V gene's germline CDR1 is SEHNR and CDR2 FQNEAQ (reference sequence). The CDR3 bases are TGTGCCAGCAGCAGACTAGCGGCCTCCTACAATGAGCAGTTCTTC. Translation gives CASSRLAASYNEQFF.

The chain joins TRBV11-2 to TRBJ2-7; D perhaps matches TRBD1 (6 bases). The germline V gene has CDR1 SGHAT and CDR2 FQNNGV. This CDR3 region has 14 residues. V dropped 3 bases and J dropped 4 bases, with 13 bases sitting between them. The CDR3 DNA sequence: TGTGCCAGCAGCTTTGTCAGGGGAAGGTACGAGCAGTACTTC. This codes for CASSFVRGRYEQYF.

This chain links TRBV5-1 with TRBJ1-1; 8 nucleotides match TRBD1. CDR1 and CDR2 from the germline V gene are SGHRS and YFSETQ. The CDR3 is 14 residues long. Trimming removed 4 bases from V and 2 bases from J; junction bases left unmatched: 4. The CDR3 reads CASSQGALNTEAFF. CDR3 bases: TGCGCCAGCAGCCAGGGGGCGTTAAACACTGAAGCTTTCTTT. Combining the CDR3 with reference TRBV5-1 and TRBJ1-1 gives the whole variable domain KAGVTQTPRYLIKTRGQQVTLSCSPISGHRSVSWYQQTPGQGLQFLFEYFSETQRNKGNFPGRFSGRQFSNSRSEMNVSTLELGDSALYLCASSQGALNTEAFFGQGTRLTVV.

The chain combines TRBV27 with TRBJ2-7; TRBD1 aligns across 10 bases. This CDR3 spans 15 amino acids. CDR1 MNHEY and CDR2 SMNVEV come from the germline V gene (reference sequence). With V trimmed by 5 bases and J by 3 bases, 7 bases remained unmatched. The CDR3 loop reads CASSVPTGGVYEQYF. Written as DNA, the CDR3 is TGTGCCAGCAGTGTACCGACAGGGGGCGTCTACGAGCAGTACTTC.

The chain combines TRBV27 with TRBJ1-1, with TRBD1 matching over 7 bases. The V and J ends lost 6 bases and 4 bases, in that order; junction bases with no gene match: 5. The CDR3 is 13 residues long. Germline V CDR1 and CDR2: MNHEY, SMNVEV (reference sequence). The CDR3 sequence is CASSYRGTTEAFF. The CDR3 nucleotides read TGTGCCAGCAGCTACAGGGGTACCACTGAAGCTTTCTTT.

V is TRBV2 and J is TRBJ2-2, with a tentative D call TRBD2 (6 bases). Trimming pared 6 bases from V and 9 bases from J, leaving 17 bases between. Per the germline V gene, CDR1 is SNHLY and CDR2 is FYNNEI. CDR3 length equals 14 residues. The CDR3, as DNA: TGTGCCAGCAGCACCGGGACTGGCTCCTGGGAGCTGTTTTTT. Its protein is CASSTGTGSWELFF.

The J gene is TRBJ1-5, the V gene TRBV9; 9 nucleotides line up with TRBD1. Germline assignment: CDR1 SGDLS and CDR2 YYNGEE. V shed 3 bases and J 4 bases; nucleotides not matched to a gene: 5. The CDR3 spans 15 residues. The CDR3 spells CASSATGGANQPQHF. The CDR3 nucleotides are TGTGCCAGCAGCGCCACAGGGGGCGCAAATCAGCCCCAGCATTTT.

V gene TRBV7-7 combines with J gene TRBJ2-3; the match to TRBD1 covers 10 bases. V trimming: 0 bases; J trimming: 5 bases; junction bases outside the gene matches: 8. The germline CDR1 and CDR2 sequences are SSHAT and FNYEAQ (reference sequence). The length of the CDR3 is 17 residues. The CDR3 DNA reads TGTGCCAGCAGCTTAGCCGTGACAGGGGGCGCGGAAGATACGCAGTATTTT. It yields the protein CASSLAVTGGAEDTQYF.

This clone appeared a few times. V is TRBV28 and J is TRBJ1-6; 9 bases are a match to TRBD1. The CDR3 spans 17 residues. V lost 6 bases to trimming and J lost 7 bases; unmatched junction nucleotides: 13. Germline V gives CDR1 MDHEN, CDR2 SYDVKM. CDR3 nucleotides: TGTGCCAGCAGAGCACCGAACCGGGACAGGGTCAATTCACCCCTCCACTTT. Residues: CASRAPNRDRVNSPLHF.

The table lists this clone with a few counts. The chain links TRBV10-1 to TRBJ2-7; D might be TRBD2 (6 bases). V was pared by 2 bases and J by 10 bases, with 12 bases between. The germline CDR1 and CDR2 sequences are WNHNN and SYGVQD (reference sequence). CDR3 size: 12 residues. This CDR3 is CASSEEGTFQYF. Written as DNA, the CDR3 is TGCGCCAGCAGTGAGGAAGGGACTTTTCAGTACTTC.

The chain employs TRBV6-5 and TRBJ1-3; D unclear. The ends were cut back, 0 bases at V and 0 bases at J, with 3 bases in the middle. Germline V gives CDR1 MNHEY, CDR2 SVGAGI. The CDR3 is made up of 14 amino acids. The CDR3 protein is CASSYSSSGNTIYF. The CDR3 DNA is TGTGCCAGCAGTTACTCGAGCTCTGGAAACACCATATATTTT.

V and J are TRBV19 and TRBJ2-3, with TRBD1 matching over 7 bases. This CDR3 contains 12 residues. Germline lookup yields CDR1 LNHDA and CDR2 SQIVND (reference sequence). With 6 bases clipped from V and 6 bases from J, the junction kept 3 bases outside the gene matches. CDR3 coding DNA: TGTGCCAGTAGCGACAGGGCGGATACGCAGTATTTT. Encoded protein: CASSDRADTQYF.

This clone was counted once. This sequence joins TRBV30 and TRBJ1-2, with 8 nucleotides matching TRBD1. J was trimmed by 9 bases and V by 4 bases; bases with no gene match: 10. This CDR3 contains 13 residues. Germline-derived CDR1 and CDR2 are GTSNPN and SVGIG (reference sequence). The CDR3 bases are TGTGCCTGGACCCCGGGACAGGAGTGGAGCTACACCTTC. Protein product: CAWTPGQEWSYTF.

The chain has TRBV7-2 and TRBJ2-5; a weak D match, TRBD2 (6 bases). Per germline, CDR1 SGHTA and CDR2 FQGNSA. V dropped 5 bases and J dropped 5 bases, with 12 bases sitting between them. The length of the CDR3 is 13 residues. CDR3 sequence (DNA): TGTGCCAGCAGCCGGGGAGGCCGGGAGACCCAGTACTTC. Residues: CASSRGGRETQYF.

This chain uses TRBV28 with TRBJ1-2; D remains unclear. CDR1 and CDR2 (germline): MDHEN, SYDVKM. V lost 2 bases and J lost 8, with 9 bases in between. The CDR3 has 12 amino acids. The CDR3 nucleotides read TGTGCCAGCAGTTTAATGCAGTTCGGCTACACCTTC. This sequence encodes CASSLMQFGYTF.

The chain links TRBV5-4 to TRBJ2-7, with TRBD2 identical over 8 bases. This CDR3 is 14 amino acids long. Germline trimming cut 0 bases from V and 2 bases from J; bases unmatched to any gene: 1. Germline assignment: CDR1 SGHNT and CDR2 YYREEE (reference sequence). The CDR3 DNA reads as TGTGCCAGCAGCTTGGCGGGGGGGACCTACGAGCAGTACTTC. It is translated as CASSLAGGTYEQYF.

The rearrangement links TRBV5-4 to TRBJ2-7; perhaps TRBD1 as D (6 bases). The CDR3 runs to 13 residues. Germline V gene data show CDR1 as SGHNT and CDR2 as YYREEE (reference sequence). V lost 4 bases and J 3 bases, leaving 11 bases between the germline ends. CDR3 sequence reads: CASSTQGDYEQYF. The CDR3 region has the DNA TGTGCCAGCAGCACACAGGGAGACTACGAGCAGTACTTC.